The clone carrying this T cell receptor (beta chain) was picked up many times. The CDR3 is 15 residues long. V gave up 5 bases and J gave up 0 bases, with 13 bases separating them. Germline V gives CDR1 SGHAT, CDR2 FQNNGV. This sample is drawn from a study of early T cells in non-severe SARS-CoV-2 infection. Study in general: Alpha and beta chains were unpaired, from unsorted whole-blood bulk RNA.

TCRdb itself ran the 5' RACE reads through MiXCR, one entry per CDR3 protein. This sample has about 90,000 distinct CDR3 sequences, with roughly 12% found just once. This chain uses TRBV11-2 with TRBJ1-1; weak D call: TRBD1 (6 bases). The sequencing here drew on whole blood, taken at baseline. The clonotype originates from an adult who was a healthcare worker with PCR-confirmed SARS-CoV-2 infection or an uninfected control (not recorded which). The CDR3 DNA reads TGTGCCAGCAGCCGTCGGGGGGCCATGAACACTGAAGCTTTCTTT. Translated: CASSRRGAMNTEAFF.